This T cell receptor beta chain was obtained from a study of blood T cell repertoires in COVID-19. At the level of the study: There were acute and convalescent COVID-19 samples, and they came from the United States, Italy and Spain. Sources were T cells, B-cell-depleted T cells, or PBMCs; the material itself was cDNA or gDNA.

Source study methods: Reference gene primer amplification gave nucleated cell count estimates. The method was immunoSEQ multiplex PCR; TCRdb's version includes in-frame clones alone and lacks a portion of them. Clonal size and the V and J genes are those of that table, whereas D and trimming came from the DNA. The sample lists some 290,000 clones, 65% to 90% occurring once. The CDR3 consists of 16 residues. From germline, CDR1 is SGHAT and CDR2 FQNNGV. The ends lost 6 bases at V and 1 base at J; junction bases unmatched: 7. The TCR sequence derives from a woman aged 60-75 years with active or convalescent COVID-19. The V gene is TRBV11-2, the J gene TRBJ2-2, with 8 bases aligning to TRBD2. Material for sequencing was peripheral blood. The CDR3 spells CASRAVLAGNTGELFF. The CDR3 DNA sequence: TGTGCCAGCAGGGCGGTGCTAGCGGGGAACACCGGGGAGCTGTTTTTT.